The subject of this entry is one T cell receptor (beta chain). The sample originates from a study of blood T cell repertoires in COVID-19. The germline CDR1 and CDR2 sequences are MNHEY and SVGEGT. V dropped 3 bases and J dropped 3; count of bases not matched to a gene: 5. The CDR3 loop spans 15 amino acids. Sequenced by immunoSEQ multiplex PCR; TCRdb stores in-frame clones only, minus some. The data contain approximately 240,000 clones, approximately 80% of them singletons. This TCR was sampled from a woman aged 80 or over with active or convalescent COVID-19. Input material: peripheral blood. The rearrangement joins TRBV6-2 or TRBV6-3 to TRBJ2-5, with 9 positions matching TRBD2. The CDR3 spells CASSYIAGAKETQYF. The CDR3 region has the DNA TGTGCCAGCAGTTATATAGCGGGGGCGAAAGAGACCCAGTACTTC.